This is a list of T cell receptor beta chains from one sample in a study of blood T cell repertoires in COVID-19. Some clones are missing from TCRdb's copy, which holds only in-frame ones; the method was immunoSEQ multiplex PCR. The table records roughly 150,000 clones, around 81% of them present only once. Sequences were obtained from peripheral blood. The receptor set was obtained from a woman aged 80 or over with COVID-19, enrolled during active disease. CDR3s include the opening cysteine and the closing phenylalanine or tryptophan. The D gene is left open where the match is weak. Size tells how often a clone was seen (once, few, many) or the class of an expanded clone, and some rows leave it out.

J: TRBJ2-1
length: 16
D: NA
size: NA
V: TRBV3-1/TRBV3-2
DNA: TGTGCCAGCAGCTTCGGACAGTTGAGCTCCTACAATGAGCAGTTCTTC
CDR3: CASSFGQLSSYNEQFF

J: TRBJ1-3
length: 14
D: NA
size: NA
V: TRBV19
DNA: TGTGCCAGTAGCGGAGGTTACTCTGGAAACACCATATATTTT
CDR3: CASSGGYSGNTIYF

J: TRBJ2-4
length: 14
D: NA
size: NA
V: TRBV10-3
DNA: TGTGCCATCAGCCTTGGGGCAGCAGGAAACATTCAGTACTTC
CDR3: CAISLGAAGNIQYF

J: TRBJ1-1
length: 14
D: NA
size: NA
V: TRBV6-5
DNA: TGTGCCAGCAGTTTGGGACACCGGAACACTGAAGCTTTCTTT
CDR3: CASSLGHRNTEAFF

J: TRBJ1-5
length: 13
D: NA
size: few
V: TRBV16
DNA: TGTGCCAGCAGCCCGAACAGGAATCAGCCCCAGCATTTT
CDR3: CASSPNRNQPQHF

J: TRBJ2-1
length: 15
D: NA
size: NA
V: TRBV5-1
DNA: TGCGCCAGCAGCTTGGGGACGACTAGACCCAATGAGCAGTTCTTC
CDR3: CASSLGTTRPNEQFF

J: TRBJ1-6
length: 15
D: NA
size: NA
V: TRBV5-1
DNA: TGCGCCAGCAGGCTCAGGCGAGATGATCATTCACCCCTCCACTTT
CDR3: CASRLRRDDHSPLHF

J: TRBJ1-5
length: 18
D: NA
size: NA
V: TRBV24-1
DNA: TGTGCCACCAGTGATCAGCGGGGGGGCAGGGGAGGAGGTCAGCCCCAGCATTTT
CDR3: CATSDQRGGRGGGQPQHF

J: TRBJ1-1
length: 13
D: NA
size: NA
V: TRBV18
DNA: TGTGCCAGCTCACCCGGGGAGGGACTTGAAGCTTTCTTT
CDR3: CASSPGEGLEAFF

J: TRBJ2-2
length: 15
D: TRBD1
size: NA
V: TRBV18
DNA: TGTGCCAGCTCACGACAGGGGCAGGCGTCCGGGGAGCTGTTTTTT
CDR3: CASSRQGQASGELFF

J: TRBJ2-2
length: 14
D: TRBD1
size: NA
V: TRBV5-1
DNA: TGCGCCAGCTCGCGGACAGGAGCCACCGGGGAGCTGTTTTTT
CDR3: CASSRTGATGELFF